This T cell receptor (beta chain) was recorded in a study of blood T cell repertoires in COVID-19. TCRdb keeps only in-frame clones here, not all; method: immunoSEQ multiplex PCR. The sample lists fewer than 200,000 clones; 85% to 95% were seen once. The V and J ends lost 5 bases and 3 bases, in that order; junction bases with no gene match: 7. This CDR3 spans 14 amino acids. The germline CDR1 and CDR2 sequences are LNHNV and YYDKDF (reference sequence). V usage is TRBV15 and J usage is TRBJ2-7; 7 bases are shared with TRBD2. Sequencing was performed on peripheral blood. The TCR was taken from a woman aged 50 to 65 with acute or convalescent COVID-19. The CDR3 DNA sequence: TGTGCCACCAGCCCGGGGGGAGAAGTCTACGAGCAGTACTTC. Translation gives CATSPGGEVYEQYF.